What follows are 27 T cell receptor beta chains derived from one specimen sequenced in a study of cytomegalovirus exposure and HLA in healthy donors. TCRdb keeps only in-frame clones here, not all; method: immunoSEQ multiplex PCR. Of about 130,000 clones in the sample, roughly 91% were seen once. The sample was PBMCs. Source of these receptors: a young man in good health and CMV-seronegative.

This clone showed up just a few times. The chain employs TRBV2 and TRBJ1-6; 8 bases are a match to TRBD1. The CDR3 spans 12 residues. The V gene end was trimmed by 8 bases and the J gene end by 10 bases; junction bases not matched to a gene: 4. CDR1 and CDR2 from the germline V gene are SNHLY and FYNNEI. CDR3 loop: CASARGQSPLHF. CDR3 DNA: TGTGCCAGCGCCAGGGGGCAATCACCCCTCCACTTT.

This clone was counted between two and nine times. This chain joins TRBV2 and TRBJ1-2; 9 bases align to TRBD1. With 4 bases clipped from V and 1 base from J, the junction kept 10 bases outside the gene matches. The CDR3 runs 17 residues. CDR1 SNHLY and CDR2 FYNNEI come from the germline V gene. CDR3 residues: CASSGPPRTGVNYGYTF. The CDR3 DNA reads as TGTGCCAGCAGTGGCCCACCTCGGACAGGGGTTAACTATGGCTACACCTTC.

The chain carries TRBV11-2 and TRBJ2-7, with TRBD1 as a possible D gene (6 bases). CDR3 length equals 14 residues. Germline V gene lookup returns CDR1 SGHAT and CDR2 FQNNGV. Trimming cost V 3 bases and J 7 bases, with 16 bases left between them. CDR3 in amino acids: CASSFVQGQGEQYF. Written as DNA, the CDR3 is TGTGCCAGCAGCTTCGTCCAGGGTCAGGGGGAGCAGTACTTC.

The chain links TRBV4-1 to TRBJ1-2; TRBD1 is a possible D gene (6 bases). The CDR3 extends over 16 amino acids. Germline assignment: CDR1 MGHRA and CDR2 YSYEKL. V shed 3 bases and J shed 2 bases, with 16 bases lying between them. The CDR3 spells CASSQSRGGRNYGYTF. The CDR3, as DNA: TGCGCCAGCAGCCAGTCCAGGGGTGGGAGAAACTATGGCTACACCTTC.

This chain joins TRBV6-6 and TRBJ1-2, with D possibly matching TRBD1 (6 bases). CDR3 length: 14 residues. Per germline, CDR1 MNHNY and CDR2 SVGAGI (reference sequence). V lost 4 bases to trimming and J lost 7 bases, with 16 bases between them. The CDR3 nucleotides read TGTGCCAGCAGTTCCAGGCAGGGGAGGGCTGGCTACACCTTC. It specifies CASSSRQGRAGYTF.

V usage is TRBV4-2 and J usage is TRBJ1-1; D not certain. V lost 3 bases and J lost 7, with 15 bases in between. This CDR3 comprises 14 residues. Germline V gene lookup returns CDR1 LGHNA and CDR2 YNFKEQ. The CDR3 coding sequence is TGTGCCAGCAGCCAGACCAGACCCGAGGTTGAAGCTTTCTTT. Amino acids: CASSQTRPEVEAFF.

As for this clone: In the same sample, other DNA sequences code for this CDR3. J is TRBJ1-6 and V is TRBV5-4, with D uncertain. This CDR3 is built from 16 residues. V lost 2 bases to trimming and J lost 0 bases, with 9 bases between them. Germline V gene sequence: CDR1 SGHNT, CDR2 YYREEE (reference sequence). CDR3 DNA: TGTGCCAGCAGCTTAGCAGGAAGCTCCTATAATTCACCCCTCCACTTT. Protein sequence: CASSLAGSSYNSPLHF.

The chain recombines TRBV18 with TRBJ1-2; no reliable D call. This CDR3 comprises 14 residues. Germline CDR1 and CDR2: KGHSH and LQKENI. V was shortened by 3 bases and J by 7 bases, with 15 bases between the two germline ends. The CDR3 DNA reads as TGTGCCAGCTCACCGCAGTCCTCGGAGGGTGGCTACACCTTC. This sequence encodes CASSPQSSEGGYTF.

This chain uses TRBV11-2 with TRBJ1-1; D perhaps matches TRBD1 (5 bases). The CDR3 sequence is 13 residues long. Between the trimmed V and J ends, which lost 3 bases and 5 bases, there was a span of 10 bases. Germline V gene sequence: CDR1 SGHAT, CDR2 FQNNGV. CDR3 in amino acids: CASSFQGETEAFF. As DNA, the CDR3 is TGTGCCAGCAGCTTTCAGGGTGAGACTGAAGCTTTCTTT.

The CDR3 loop reads CASSGGSRRDEKLFF. CDR3 coding DNA: TGTGCCAGCAGTGGGGGGTCCAGGCGAGATGAAAAACTGTTTTTT. The genes are TRBV28 and TRBJ1-4, with D tentatively TRBD1 (5 bases). The CDR3 is made up of 15 amino acids. V lost 5 bases to trimming and J lost 6 bases, with 16 bases between them. Germline V gene sequence: CDR1 MDHEN, CDR2 SYDVKM.

The chain joins TRBV7-8 to TRBJ2-7, with TRBD1 matching 9 bases. CDR3 length equals 14 residues. CDR1 and CDR2 from the germline V gene are SGHVS and FQNEAQ. Unmatched junction bases numbered 3, after V lost 0 bases and J lost 6 bases. CDR3 DNA sequence: TGTGCCAGCAGCTTAGCACAGGGGGCGGCCGAGCAGTACTTC. It encodes CASSLAQGAAEQYF.

The chain uses TRBV6-5 and TRBJ1-6, with no clear D. Germline V gives CDR1 MNHEY, CDR2 SVGAGI. The CDR3 spans 14 residues. V was pared by 2 bases and J by 7 bases, with 9 bases between. This chain's CDR3 is CASSYEVLNSPLHF. DNA of the CDR3: TGTGCCAGCAGTTACGAGGTCCTAAATTCACCCCTCCACTTT.

The genes are TRBV10-2 and TRBJ2-7, with 8 bases fitting TRBD2. V lost 6 bases to trimming and J lost 3 bases; unmatched junction nucleotides: 7. The CDR3 sequence is 14 residues long. CDR1 and CDR2 (germline): WSHSY, SAAADI. The CDR3 DNA follows: TGCGCCAGCAGCGGGACTAGAAGTAACTACGAGCAGTACTTC. Its protein is CASSGTRSNYEQYF.

The chain carries TRBV6-5 and TRBJ1-6; D gene ambiguous. V lost 10 bases and J lost 3, with 13 bases in between. Germline loops: CDR1 MNHEY, CDR2 SVGAGI. The length of the CDR3 is 14 residues. The CDR3 region is CATGEADYNSPLHF. CDR3 DNA: TGTGCCACCGGGGAGGCCGACTATAATTCACCCCTCCACTTT.

This clone was picked up one time. The chain links TRBV4-2 to TRBJ2-7; D is unclear. Germline-derived CDR1 and CDR2 are LGHNA and YNFKEQ. The CDR3 is 16 residues long. The germline V and J ends were trimmed by 0 bases and 0 bases, with 12 bases remaining between them. CDR3 in amino acids: CASSQEVGLSSYEQYF. CDR3 DNA: TGTGCCAGCAGCCAAGAGGTGGGCCTTAGCTCCTACGAGCAGTACTTC.

The rearrangement uses TRBV9 and TRBJ2-3, with TRBD2 identical over 7 bases. The CDR3 is 14 amino acids. The germline V gene has CDR1 SGDLS and CDR2 YYNGEE. Trimming removed 3 bases from V and 1 base from J; junction bases left unmatched: 2. The CDR3 region is CASSGTSGTDTQYF. CDR3 DNA: TGTGCCAGCAGCGGAACTAGCGGCACAGATACGCAGTATTTT.

V and J are TRBV7-6 and TRBJ1-1; D gene ambiguous. The V gene lost 2 bases and the J gene lost 7 bases, with 17 bases spanning the gap. CDR1 SGHVS and CDR2 FNYEAQ come from the germline V gene. CDR3 length equals 15 residues. The CDR3 coding sequence is TGTGCCAGCAGCTTAATAGATCAGCGATCGAGTGAAGCTTTCTTT. Translation gives CASSLIDQRSSEAFF.

This clone appeared once. The V gene is TRBV19, the J gene TRBJ1-5; maybe TRBD1 (5 bases). This CDR3 has 14 residues. Germline V CDR1 and CDR2: LNHDA, SQIVND (reference sequence). Trimming left V 5 bases short and J 0 bases short, with 8 bases between. The CDR3 coding sequence is TGTGCCAGTAGTGACAGATATAGCAATCAGCCCCAGCATTTT. Its protein is CASSDRYSNQPQHF.

The chain joins TRBV7-2 to TRBJ2-7; 10 nucleotides agree with TRBD2. J was trimmed by 2 bases and V by 5 bases; bases with no gene match: 6. Looked up from germline, CDR1 is SGHTA and CDR2 is FQGNSA. The CDR3 runs 15 residues. CDR3 sequence reads: CASSPSGGLPYEQYF. The CDR3, as DNA: TGTGCCAGCAGCCCTAGCGGGGGCCTACCCTACGAGCAGTACTTC.

The chain combines TRBV29-1 with TRBJ1-2; the D is unclear. Germline-derived CDR1 and CDR2 are SQVTM and ANQGSEA. The CDR3 loop spans 11 amino acids. V was trimmed by 1 base and J by 4 bases, leaving 4 bases between them. This CDR3 reads CSVEASYGYTF. CDR3 sequence (DNA): TGCAGCGTTGAAGCCAGCTATGGCTACACCTTC.

This chain links TRBV6-1 with TRBJ2-1, with 13 bases lining up with TRBD2. This CDR3 has 19 residues. Germline V gene lookup returns CDR1 MNHNS and CDR2 SASEGT. Trimming took 3 bases from V and 0 from J; bases not matched to a gene: 8. In DNA form, the CDR3 reads TGTGCCAGCAGTGATCGGACTAGCGGGGGCCCGAGCTCCTACAATGAGCAGTTCTTC. Translated: CASSDRTSGGPSSYNEQFF.

The chain combines TRBV6-8 with TRBJ1-5; the match to TRBD1 covers 8 bases. In germline, CDR1 is MNHGY, CDR2 SAAAGT. This CDR3 is built from 14 residues. V shed 2 bases and J 7 bases; nucleotides not matched to a gene: 4. The CDR3: CASSYGQGGQPQHF. The CDR3 bases are TGTGCCAGCAGTTACGGACAGGGCGGCCAGCCCCAGCATTTT.

The V gene is TRBV28, the J gene TRBJ1-2; D gene unclear. The CDR3 is 11 amino acids. The germline V and J ends were trimmed by 4 bases and 3 bases, with 3 bases remaining between them. Per germline, CDR1 MDHEN and CDR2 SYDVKM. The DNA of the CDR3 is TGTGCCAGCAGTTCGTACTATGGCTACACCTTC. As protein: CASSSYYGYTF.

This chain joins TRBV5-1 and TRBJ2-1; 8 bases match TRBD1. Per germline, CDR1 SGHRS and CDR2 YFSETQ. The CDR3 is 14 amino acids. With 6 bases clipped from V and 8 bases from J, the junction kept 10 bases outside the gene matches. CDR3 DNA sequence: TGCGCCAGCACTTTTGGACAGGGTGGCGATGAGCAGTTCTTC. As protein: CASTFGQGGDEQFF.

The chain couples TRBV7-6 to TRBJ2-5, with D uncertain. CDR3 length equals 15 residues. The germline CDR1 and CDR2 sequences are SGHVS and FNYEAQ. Trimming took 5 bases from V and 0 from J, leaving 13 bases between them. CDR3 loop: CASSTDQMYQETQYF. Here the CDR3 DNA reads TGTGCCAGCAGCACCGATCAGATGTACCAAGAGACCCAGTACTTC.

This chain uses TRBV5-6 with TRBJ2-6; weak D call: TRBD2 (5 bases). Germline values: CDR1 SGHDT, CDR2 YYEEEE. The CDR3 extends over 16 amino acids. Trimming pared 4 bases from V and 4 bases from J, leaving 15 bases between. The CDR3 is CASSPWRTPGANVLTF. The CDR3 bases are TGTGCCAGCAGCCCCTGGAGGACCCCCGGGGCCAACGTCCTGACTTTC.

The chain combines TRBV25-1 with TRBJ2-5; TRBD2 matches at 12 bases. J was trimmed by 2 bases and V by 3 bases; bases with no gene match: 4. The CDR3 has 16 residues. Germline V CDR1 and CDR2: MGHDK, SYGVNS. CDR3 loop: CASSDLGTSGQETQYF. CDR3 nucleotides: TGTGCCAGCAGTGACCTCGGGACTAGCGGGCAAGAGACCCAGTACTTC.